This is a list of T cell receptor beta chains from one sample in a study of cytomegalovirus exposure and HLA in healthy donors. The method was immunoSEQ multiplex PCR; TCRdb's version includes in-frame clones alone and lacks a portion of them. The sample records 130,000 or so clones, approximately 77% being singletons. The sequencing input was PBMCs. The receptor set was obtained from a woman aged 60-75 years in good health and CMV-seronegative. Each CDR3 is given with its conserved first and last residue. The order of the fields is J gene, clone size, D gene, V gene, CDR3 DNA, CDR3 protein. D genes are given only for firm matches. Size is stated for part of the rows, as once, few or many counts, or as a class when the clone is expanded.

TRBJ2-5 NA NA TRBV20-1 TGCAGTGCTCGGGAAGAGACCCAGTACTTC CSAREETQYF
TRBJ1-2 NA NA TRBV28 TGTGCCAGCAGTTTAGTTGGTGTCGGCCGGGACTATGGCTACACCTTC CASSLVGVGRDYGYTF
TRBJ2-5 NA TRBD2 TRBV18 TGTGCCAGCTCACCCAGGACTAGCGGGACGGGCGAGACCCAGTACTTC CASSPRTSGTGETQYF
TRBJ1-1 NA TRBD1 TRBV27 TGTGCCAGCACTCCGCGGGGACAGCTGAACACTGAAGCTTTCTTT CASTPRGQLNTEAFF
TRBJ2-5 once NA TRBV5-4 TGTGCCAGCAGCTTGGGTGGGAGCCAAGAGACCCAGTACTTC CASSLGGSQETQYF
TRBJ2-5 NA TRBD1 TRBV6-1 TGTGCCAGCAGAGACACCAACAGGGGGGAGACCCAGTACTTC CASRDTNRGETQYF
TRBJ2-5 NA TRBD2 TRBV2 TGTGCCAGCAACGCCCCTAGCGGGAGGTACGGGGAGACCCAGTACTTC CASNAPSGRYGETQYF
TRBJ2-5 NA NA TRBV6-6 TGTGCCAGCAGTTACTCGGACAGAGGACGAGAGACCCAGTACTTC CASSYSDRGRETQYF
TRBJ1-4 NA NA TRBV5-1 TGCGCCAGCAGCGACCGGGTCGGGGAAAAACTGTTTTTT CASSDRVGEKLFF
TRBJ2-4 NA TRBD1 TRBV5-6 TGTGCCAGCAGCCCCCGGACAGGGAACATTCAGTACTTC CASSPRTGNIQYF
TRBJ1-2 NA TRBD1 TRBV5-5 TGTGCCAGCAGCTTCCTACCGGGACAGGGTGGAGGTGGCTACACCTTC CASSFLPGQGGGGYTF
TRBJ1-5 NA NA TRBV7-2 TGTGCCAGCAGCTTAGCGCTCATAGAGCCCCTTAAGCCCCAGCATTTT CASSLALIEPLKPQHF
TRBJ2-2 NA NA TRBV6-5 TGTGCCAGCAGCTCTGGGGGGAGGCACACCGGGGAGCTGTTTTTT CASSSGGRHTGELFF
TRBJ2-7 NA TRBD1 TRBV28 TGTGCCAGCAGTCCGCGGACAGGGGTGTCGGACGAGCAGTACTTC CASSPRTGVSDEQYF
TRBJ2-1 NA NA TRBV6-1 TGTGCCAGCAGACCCGGGACTTCCAGCTACAATGAGCAGTTCTTC CASRPGTSSYNEQFF
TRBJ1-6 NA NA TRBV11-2 TGTGCCAGCAGCCTTCAGGCTTTGAATTCACCCCTCCACTTT CASSLQALNSPLHF
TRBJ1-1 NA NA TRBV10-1 TGCGCCAGCAGTGGTCTTCCGAACACTGAAGCTTTCTTT CASSGLPNTEAFF
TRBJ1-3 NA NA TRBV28 TGTGCCAGCAGTCTTTGGCAGGCTGGAAACACCATATATTTT CASSLWQAGNTIYF
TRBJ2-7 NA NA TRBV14 TGTGCCAGCAGCCAGACCTCGGGGTACGAGCAGTACTTC CASSQTSGYEQYF
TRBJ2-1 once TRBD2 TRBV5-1 TGCGCCAGCAGCTTGCCGCACCCGGGACTAGCGGCCTTCACCAGCTCCTACAATGAGCAGTTCTTC CASSLPHPGLAAFTSSYNEQFF
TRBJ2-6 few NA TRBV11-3 TGTGCCAGCAGCCCCACTCGGGCCAACGTCCTGACTTTC CASSPTRANVLTF
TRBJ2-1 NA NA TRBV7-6 TGTGCCAGCAGCCCCTCGACCGGGGACAATGAGCAGTTCTTC CASSPSTGDNEQFF
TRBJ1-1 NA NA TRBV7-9 TGTGCCAGCAGCCCCCGAGGGACAAGAAACACTGAAGCTTTCTTT CASSPRGTRNTEAFF
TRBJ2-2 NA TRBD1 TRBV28 TGTGCCAGCAGGGGGGACAGGGTCAGGGAGCTGTTTTTT CASRGDRVRELFF
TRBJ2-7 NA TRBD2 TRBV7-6 TGTGCCAGCAGCCCAACTAGCGGGGGGATAGATACGGTGGAGCAGTACTTC CASSPTSGGIDTVEQYF
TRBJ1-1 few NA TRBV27 TGTGCCAGCAGTTGGGGTGACAGGCGAAACACTGAAGCTTTCTTT CASSWGDRRNTEAFF
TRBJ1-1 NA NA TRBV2 TGTGCCAGCGCCGCGGAGCGGAACACTGAAGCTTTCTTT CASAAERNTEAFF
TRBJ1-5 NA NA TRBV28 TGTGCCAGCAGGGGGCCCGGGCAAGGCAATCAGCCCCAGCATTTT CASRGPGQGNQPQHF
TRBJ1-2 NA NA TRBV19 TGTGCCAGTAGTATAGGATCGGCAGGGGTCCAGGGAGGCTACACCTTC CASSIGSAGVQGGYTF
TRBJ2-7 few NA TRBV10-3 TGTGCCATCAGTGGGTCCCTAGAGGCGGATCCCTACGAGCAGTACTTC CAISGSLEADPYEQYF
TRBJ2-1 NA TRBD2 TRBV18 TGTGCCAGCTCACCACCGGGCGGGAGGGCCTACAATGAGCAGTTCTTC CASSPPGGRAYNEQFF
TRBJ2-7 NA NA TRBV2 TGTGCCAGCAGCCCAAGGCAGGTTAGCTCCTACGAGCAGTACTTC CASSPRQVSSYEQYF
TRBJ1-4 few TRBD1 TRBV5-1 TGCGCCAGCAGCTTTCTAGGACAGGGGGGGCGAGGTGAAAAACTGTTTTTT CASSFLGQGGRGEKLFF
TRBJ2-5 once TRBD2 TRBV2 TGTGCCAGCAGGAAACTAGCGGGAGGCGGAGAGACCCAGTACTTC CASRKLAGGGETQYF
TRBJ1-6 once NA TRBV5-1 TGCGCCAGCAGCGTGGGGAGCTCCTATAATTCACCCCTCCACTTT CASSVGSSYNSPLHF
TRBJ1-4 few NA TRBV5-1 TGCGCCAGCAGCTTGGCCCCCCAGGATCTTGCAACTAATGAAAAACTGTTTTTT CASSLAPQDLATNEKLFF
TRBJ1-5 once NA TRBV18 TGTGCCAGCTCACCACAGTACGGGGACAATCAGCCCCAGCATTTT CASSPQYGDNQPQHF
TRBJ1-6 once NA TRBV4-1 TGCGCCAGCAGCCCCTCACACAGGGAAAATTCACCCCTCCACTTT CASSPSHRENSPLHF
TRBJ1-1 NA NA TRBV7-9 TGTGCCAGCAGCCCAACAAACGGACAGAACACTGAAGCTTTCTTT CASSPTNGQNTEAFF
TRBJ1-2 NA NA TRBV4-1 TGCGCCAGCAGCCAAGATCAAAGGGGGGGGATCTATGGCTACACCTTC CASSQDQRGGIYGYTF
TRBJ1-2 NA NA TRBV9 TGTGCCAGCACCCTAGAAGCGGGCTATGGCTACACCTTC CASTLEAGYGYTF
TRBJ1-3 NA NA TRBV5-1 TGCGCCAGCAGCTCGGACAGTTCTTCTGGAAACACCATATATTTT CASSSDSSSGNTIYF
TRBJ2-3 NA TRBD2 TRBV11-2 TGTGCCAGCAGCTTAGGAACTAGCGGGGGGGGCACAGATACGCAGTATTTT CASSLGTSGGGTDTQYF
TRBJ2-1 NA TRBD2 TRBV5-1 TGCGCCAGCAGTCCACCTACTAGCGGGAGTGCCAATGAGCAGTTCTTC CASSPPTSGSANEQFF